This TCR beta chain was recovered during a study of blood T cells in healthy people across ages. Collection of 8.5 to 10 milliliters of peripheral blood was performed for each donor. Per-sample yields of isolated PBMCs were at least 6 million. The second PCR ran roughly 6 to 11 cycles with a sample-barcoded 5' primer and J-beta primers. TCRdb redid the calling of the 5' RACE reads with MiXCR, one entry per CDR3 protein. The sample shows 850,000 to 1,000,000 distinct CDR3 sequences, 51% of them seen only once. Germline CDR1 is ENHRY and CDR2 is SYGVKD. V gave up 0 bases and J gave up 1 base, with 9 bases separating them. This CDR3 spans 15 amino acids.

The sequence was collected from a woman aged 55-75 years in good health. This rearrangement joins TRBV10-3 to TRBJ1-1; D not certain. The sequenced sample consisted of blood. The CDR3 DNA is TGTGCCATCAGTGAGTCCGGAGGATCGAACACTGAAGCTTTCTTT. Translation: CAISESGGSNTEAFF.